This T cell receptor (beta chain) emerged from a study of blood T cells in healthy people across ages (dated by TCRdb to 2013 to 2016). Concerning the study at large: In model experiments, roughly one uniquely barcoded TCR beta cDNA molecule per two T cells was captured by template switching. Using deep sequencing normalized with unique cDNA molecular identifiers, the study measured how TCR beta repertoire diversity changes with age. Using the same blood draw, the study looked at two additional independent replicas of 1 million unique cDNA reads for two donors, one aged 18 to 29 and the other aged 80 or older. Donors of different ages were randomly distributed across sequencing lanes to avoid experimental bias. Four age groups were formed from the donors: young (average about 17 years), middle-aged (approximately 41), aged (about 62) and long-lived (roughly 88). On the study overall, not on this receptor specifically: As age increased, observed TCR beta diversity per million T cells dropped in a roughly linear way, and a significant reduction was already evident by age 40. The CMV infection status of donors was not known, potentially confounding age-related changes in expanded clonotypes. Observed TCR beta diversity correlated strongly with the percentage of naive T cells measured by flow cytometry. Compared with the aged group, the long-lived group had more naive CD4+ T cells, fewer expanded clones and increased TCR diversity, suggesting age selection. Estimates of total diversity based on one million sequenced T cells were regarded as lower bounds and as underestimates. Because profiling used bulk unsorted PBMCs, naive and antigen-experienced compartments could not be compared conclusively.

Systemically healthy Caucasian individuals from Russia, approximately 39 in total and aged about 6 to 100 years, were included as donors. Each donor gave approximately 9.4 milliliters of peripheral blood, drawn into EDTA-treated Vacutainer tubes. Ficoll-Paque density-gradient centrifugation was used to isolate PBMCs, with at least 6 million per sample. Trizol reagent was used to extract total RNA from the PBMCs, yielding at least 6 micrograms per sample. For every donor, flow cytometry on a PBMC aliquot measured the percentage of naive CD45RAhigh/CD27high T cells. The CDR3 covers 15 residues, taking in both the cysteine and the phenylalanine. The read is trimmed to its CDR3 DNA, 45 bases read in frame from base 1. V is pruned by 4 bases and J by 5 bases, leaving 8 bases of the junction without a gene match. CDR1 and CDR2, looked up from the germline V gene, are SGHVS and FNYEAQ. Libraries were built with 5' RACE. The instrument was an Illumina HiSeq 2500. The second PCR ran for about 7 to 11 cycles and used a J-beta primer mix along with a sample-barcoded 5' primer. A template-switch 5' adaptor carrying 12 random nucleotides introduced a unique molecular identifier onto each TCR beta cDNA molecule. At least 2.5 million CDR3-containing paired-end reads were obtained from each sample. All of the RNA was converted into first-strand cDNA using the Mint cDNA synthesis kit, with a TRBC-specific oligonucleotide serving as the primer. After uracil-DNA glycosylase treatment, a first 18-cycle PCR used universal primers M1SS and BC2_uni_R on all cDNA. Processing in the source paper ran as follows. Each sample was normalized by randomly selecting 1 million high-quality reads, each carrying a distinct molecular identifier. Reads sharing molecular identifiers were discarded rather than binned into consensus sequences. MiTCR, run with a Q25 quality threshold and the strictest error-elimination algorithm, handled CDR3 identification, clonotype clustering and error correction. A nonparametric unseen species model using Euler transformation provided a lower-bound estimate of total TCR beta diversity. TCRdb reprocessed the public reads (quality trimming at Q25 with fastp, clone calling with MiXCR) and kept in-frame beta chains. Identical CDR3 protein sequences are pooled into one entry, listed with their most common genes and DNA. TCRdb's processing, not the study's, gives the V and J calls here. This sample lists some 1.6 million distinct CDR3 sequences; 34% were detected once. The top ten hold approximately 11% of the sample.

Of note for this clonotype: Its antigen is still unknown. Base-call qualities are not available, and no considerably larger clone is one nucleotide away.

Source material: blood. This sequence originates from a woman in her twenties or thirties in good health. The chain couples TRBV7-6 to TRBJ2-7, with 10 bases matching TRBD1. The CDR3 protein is CASSSLGTGVNEQYF. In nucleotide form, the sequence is TGTGCCAGCAGCTCCCTCGGGACAGGGGTTAACGAGCAGTACTTC.